Following are 5 T cell receptor beta chains from one sample sequenced in a study of blood T cell repertoires in COVID-19. The assay was immunoSEQ multiplex PCR, and TCRdb's table has in-frame clones only and misses some. Counted here are 90,000 to 120,000 clones, roughly 84% occurring once; the ten biggest clones make up 4.2%. Material for sequencing was peripheral blood. These receptors all stem from a human donor in a cohort sampled during active COVID-19.

The V call is TRBV19, the J call TRBJ2-3; no firm D call. Trimming shortened V by 5 bases and J by 6 bases, and 6 bases separated the two germline ends. The CDR3 spans 11 residues. Germline V CDR1 and CDR2: LNHDA, SQIVND (reference sequence). CDR3 bases: TGTGCCAGTAGTCTCGCGGATACGCAGTATTTT. Its protein is CASSLADTQYF.

A few counts support this clone. This sequence joins TRBV15 and TRBJ2-3; TRBD2 agrees at 7 bases. Germline CDR1 reads LNHNV; CDR2 reads YYDKDF (reference sequence). There are 17 residues in the CDR3. J was trimmed by 2 bases and V by 3 bases; bases with no gene match: 11. The CDR3 sequence: CATSREIAGAPTDTQYF. The CDR3 bases are TGTGCCACCAGCAGGGAAATAGCGGGTGCACCCACAGATACGCAGTATTTT.

This clone has more than one count but fewer than ten. This chain uses TRBV3-1 (or the pseudogene TRBV3-2) with TRBJ2-1; D is possibly TRBD2 (5 bases). Trimming left V 1 base short and J 5 bases short, with 12 bases between. Germline V gives CDR1 LGHDT, CDR2 YNNKEL (reference sequence). CDR3 size: 15 residues. CDR3 protein: CASSQGNSANNEQFF. The CDR3 bases are TGTGCCAGCAGCCAAGGCAATAGCGCAAACAATGAGCAGTTCTTC.

This chain links TRBV7-9 with TRBJ2-1; D gene unclear. The CDR3 covers 17 residues. Germline V lookup: CDR1 SEHNR, CDR2 FQNEAQ (reference sequence). The germline V and J ends were trimmed by 4 bases and 10 bases, with 26 bases remaining between them. The CDR3 nucleotides read TGTGCCAGCAGCTCCGCGGCGAGAGCCCTAACGACTGGGGAGCAGTTCTTC. Protein sequence: CASSSAARALTTGEQFF.

V and J are TRBV18 and TRBJ2-5; the match to TRBD2 covers 12 bases. The CDR3 sequence is 18 residues long. V trimming: 3 bases; J trimming: 5 bases; junction bases outside the gene matches: 13. The germline V gene encodes CDR1 KGHSH and CDR2 LQKENI. The DNA of the CDR3 is TGTGCCAGCTCACCCCTCCGGACTAGCGGGACGGGAGGGGAGACCCAGTACTTC. This translates into CASSPLRTSGTGGETQYF.